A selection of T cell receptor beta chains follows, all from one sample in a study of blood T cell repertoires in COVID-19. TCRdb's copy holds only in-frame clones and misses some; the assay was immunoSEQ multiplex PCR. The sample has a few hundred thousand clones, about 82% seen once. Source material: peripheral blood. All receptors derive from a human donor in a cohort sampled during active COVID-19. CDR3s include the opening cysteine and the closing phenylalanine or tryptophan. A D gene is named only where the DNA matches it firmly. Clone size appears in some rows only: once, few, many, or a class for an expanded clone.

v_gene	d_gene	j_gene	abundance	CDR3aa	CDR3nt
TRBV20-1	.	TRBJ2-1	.	CSASLPNEQFF	TGCAGTGCTAGCCTTCCCAATGAGCAGTTCTTC
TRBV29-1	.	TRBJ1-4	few	CSVAGDNEKLFF	TGCAGCGTTGCAGGGGATAATGAAAAACTGTTTTTT
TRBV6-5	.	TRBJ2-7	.	CASSPQGEVLYEQYF	TGTGCCAGCTCTCCGCAGGGGGAGGTACTCTACGAGCAGTACTTC
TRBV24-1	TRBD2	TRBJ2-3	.	CATSEGTSADTQYF	TGTGCCACCAGTGAAGGGACTAGCGCAGATACGCAGTATTTT
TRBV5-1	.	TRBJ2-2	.	CASSLGAANTGELFF	TGCGCCAGCAGCTTGGGGGCAGCGAACACCGGGGAGCTGTTTTTT
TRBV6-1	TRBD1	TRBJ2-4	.	CASSEEGQGANMDF	TGTGCCAGCAGTGAAGAGGGACAGGGGGCAAATATGGACTTC
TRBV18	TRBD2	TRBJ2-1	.	CASSPASGYNEQFF	TGTGCCAGCTCACCAGCTAGCGGTTACAATGAGCAGTTCTTC
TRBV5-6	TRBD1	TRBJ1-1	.	CASKGTGMNTEAFF	TGTGCCAGCAAAGGGACAGGGATGAACACTGAAGCTTTCTTT
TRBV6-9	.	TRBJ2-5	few	CASSPPGGRGETQYF	TGTGCCAGCAGTCCCCCTGGGGGACGGGGGGAGACCCAGTACTTC
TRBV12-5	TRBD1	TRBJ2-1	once	CASARTGAPYNEQFF	TGTGCTAGTGCCCGGACAGGGGCCCCTTACAATGAGCAGTTCTTC
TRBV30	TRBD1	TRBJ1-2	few	CAWRGNRDRVNGYTF	TGTGCCTGGAGGGGAAACCGGGACAGGGTTAATGGCTACACCTTC
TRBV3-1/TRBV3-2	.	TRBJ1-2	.	CASSPSDGDYGYTF	TGTGCCAGCAGCCCCTCAGACGGGGACTATGGCTACACCTTC
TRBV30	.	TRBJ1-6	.	CACGTDYGSPLHF	TGTGCCTGCGGGACGGACTACGGTTCACCCCTCCACTTT
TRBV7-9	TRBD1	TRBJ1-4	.	CASSFEQGREKLFF	TGTGCCAGCAGCTTCGAACAGGGGCGCGAAAAACTGTTTTTT
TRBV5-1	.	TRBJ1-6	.	CASSLLSENSPLHF	TGCGCCAGCAGCTTGTTGAGTGAAAATTCACCCCTCCACTTT
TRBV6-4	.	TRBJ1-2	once	CASRPLPEEIYGYTF	TGTGCCAGCAGGCCGCTGCCTGAGGAGATCTATGGCTACACCTTC
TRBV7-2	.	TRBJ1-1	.	CASSSTPGYTEAFF	TGTGCCAGCAGCTCCACTCCGGGATACACTGAAGCTTTCTTT
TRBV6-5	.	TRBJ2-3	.	CASSYSLNGDTQYF	TGTGCCAGCAGTTACTCCCTAAATGGAGATACGCAGTATTTT
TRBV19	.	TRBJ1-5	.	CASSIGRANQPQHF	TGTGCCAGTAGTATAGGCAGGGCAAATCAGCCCCAGCATTTT
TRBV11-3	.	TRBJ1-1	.	CASSVAGNTEAFF	TGTGCCAGCAGCGTCGCCGGGAACACTGAAGCTTTCTTT
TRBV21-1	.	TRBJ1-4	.	CASSSFRRELEKLFF	TGTGCCAGCAGCTCCTTCCGCCGGGAGTTGGAAAAACTGTTTTTT
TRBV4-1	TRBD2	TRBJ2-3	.	CASSRLTSGGQDTQYF	TGCGCCAGCAGCCGGCTGACTAGCGGGGGACAAGATACGCAGTATTTT
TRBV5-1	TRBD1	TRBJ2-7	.	CASSLAGTGGEQYF	TGCGCCAGCAGCTTGGCCGGGACAGGGGGCGAGCAGTACTTC
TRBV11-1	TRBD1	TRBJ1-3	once	CASSLDRPSGNTIYF	TGTGCCAGCAGCTTGGACAGGCCCTCTGGAAACACCATATATTTT
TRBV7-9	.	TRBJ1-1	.	CASSTPLGGHTDLNTEAFF	TGTGCCAGCAGCACCCCCCTCGGAGGGCACACCGACTTGAACACTGAAGCTTTCTTT
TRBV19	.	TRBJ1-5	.	CASSIGQRINQPQHF	TGTGCCAGTAGTATAGGTCAGCGGATTAATCAGCCCCAGCATTTT
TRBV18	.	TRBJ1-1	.	CASSAGPNTEAFF	TGTGCCAGCTCCGCGGGGCCGAACACTGAAGCTTTCTTT
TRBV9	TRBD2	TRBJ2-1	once	CASSPRLAGENEQFF	TGTGCCAGCAGCCCCCGACTAGCGGGGGAGAATGAGCAGTTCTTC
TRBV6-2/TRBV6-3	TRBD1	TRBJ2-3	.	CASSPDRGADTQYF	TGTGCCAGCAGTCCGGACAGGGGAGCAGATACGCAGTATTTT
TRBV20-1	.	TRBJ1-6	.	CSASGRGGFNSPLHF	TGCAGTGCTAGTGGGCGCGGGGGGTTTAATTCACCCCTCCACTTT
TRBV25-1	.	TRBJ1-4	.	CASLRGWDEKLFF	TGTGCCAGCCTCAGGGGTTGGGATGAAAAACTGTTTTTT
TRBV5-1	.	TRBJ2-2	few	CASSLDGGPGELFF	TGCGCCAGCAGCTTGGACGGAGGACCCGGGGAGCTGTTTTTT
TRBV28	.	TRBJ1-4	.	CASRSGINEKLFF	TGTGCCAGCCGCTCCGGGATTAATGAAAAACTGTTTTTT
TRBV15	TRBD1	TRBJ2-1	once	CATSRTGTGIYNEQFF	TGTGCCACCAGCAGAACCGGGACAGGTATCTACAATGAGCAGTTCTTC
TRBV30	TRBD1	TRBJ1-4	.	CAWSLLTGSNEKLFF	TGTGCCTGGAGTCTCTTGACAGGGAGTAATGAAAAACTGTTTTTT
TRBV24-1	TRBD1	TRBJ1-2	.	CATSDPDRGLYGYTF	TGTGCCACCAGTGACCCTGACAGGGGGCTCTATGGCTACACCTTC
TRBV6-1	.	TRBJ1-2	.	CASSDSGVGGYTF	TGTGCCAGCAGTGATTCGGGTGTAGGTGGCTACACCTTC